The next 14 T cell receptor beta chains were all read from a single sample in a study of T cell repertoires in ileal Crohn's disease (dated by TCRdb to about 2019). Libraries were constructed by the immunoSEQ multiplex PCR assay. TCRdb took this table from immuneACCESS and kept in-frame rearrangements with V and J called. Such tables lack part of the clones; where checked against another copy, unresolved V genes explain under half of the gap, and the rest is unexplained. For this sample the table gives approximately 27,000 clones, of which about 81% were detected only once. The ten largest make up about 6% of the sample. Material: ileal tissue. Receptors originate from an adult with Crohn's disease.

This chain uses TRBV7-8 with TRBJ1-5; 8 nucleotides match TRBD1. Germline trimming cut 4 bases from V and 1 base from J; bases unmatched to any gene: 3. Germline V gives CDR1 SGHVS, CDR2 FQNEAQ. CDR3 length: 15 residues. CDR3 loop: CASSWTGRSNQPQHF. Here the CDR3 DNA reads TGTGCCAGCAGCTGGACAGGGAGGAGCAATCAGCCCCAGCATTTT.

The chain uses TRBV19 and TRBJ1-2; no clear D. CDR3 length: 14 residues. Germline V gene data show CDR1 as LNHDA and CDR2 as SQIVND (reference sequence). The ends were cut back, 5 bases at V and 2 bases at J, with 12 bases in the middle. CDR3 DNA sequence: TGTGCCAGTAGTCCCCATTTGGGCAACTATGGCTACACCTTC. Protein sequence: CASSPHLGNYGYTF.

The chain couples TRBV5-1 to TRBJ1-4; weak D call: TRBD1 (5 bases). The germline V gene has CDR1 SGHRS and CDR2 YFSETQ. Trimming took off 4 bases at V and 3 bases at J, with 10 bases between the two ends. This CDR3 is 14 amino acids long. CDR3 sequence: CASSVTDANEKLFF. In DNA, the CDR3 is TGCGCCAGCAGCGTGACAGATGCTAATGAAAAACTGTTTTTT.

This sequence joins TRBV5-1 and TRBJ1-2; tentative D call: TRBD1 (5 bases). This CDR3 has 15 amino acids. V lost 0 bases to trimming and J lost 2 bases, with 11 bases between them. Germline V gene sequence: CDR1 SGHRS, CDR2 YFSETQ. The CDR3 here is CASSLGGPVNYGYTF. CDR3 sequence (DNA): TGCGCCAGCAGCTTGGGGGGCCCCGTGAACTATGGCTACACCTTC.

A single count supports this clone. The genes are TRBV4-2 and TRBJ2-3; 13 positions match TRBD2. Germline V CDR1 and CDR2: LGHNA, YNFKEQ. This CDR3 is 16 amino acids long. After removal of 2 bases from V and 5 bases from J, the junction contained 4 bases not matched to a gene. The CDR3 coding sequence is TGTGCCAGCAGCCAAACTAGCGGGGGGGCCCAAGATACGCAGTATTTT. The encoded protein is CASSQTSGGAQDTQYF.

The chain is built from TRBV5-6 and TRBJ2-1; D remains ambiguous. The V end was cut by 1 base, the J end by 10 bases, with 9 bases between. Germline-derived CDR1 and CDR2 are SGHDT and YYEEEE. This CDR3 has 12 amino acids. The CDR3 loop is CASSLSRREQFF. The CDR3 nucleotides read TGTGCCAGCAGCTTGTCTAGACGGGAGCAGTTCTTC.

The V gene is TRBV6-5, the J gene TRBJ1-2, with a possible D match to TRBD1 (5 bases). Germline CDR1 MNHEY, CDR2 SVGAGI. V was trimmed by 6 bases and J by 4 bases, leaving 12 bases between them. This CDR3 is built from 13 residues. This CDR3 reads CASRLDIRYGYTF. The DNA for the CDR3 is TGTGCCAGCAGGTTGGACATCCGCTATGGCTACACCTTC.

The J gene is TRBJ2-3, the V gene TRBV11-3, with TRBD1 as a possible D gene (6 bases). The V end lost 3 bases, the J end lost 5 bases, and 9 bases lay between the germline ends. This CDR3 contains 13 residues. Germline assignment: CDR1 SGHNT and CDR2 YENEEA. In DNA, the CDR3 is TGTGCCAGCAGCTTTCAAGGGGGAGATACGCAGTATTTT. Translating gives CASSFQGGDTQYF.

CDR3 in amino acids: CASSPRQGERYEQYF. The CDR3 nucleotides are TGTGCCAGCAGTCCGCGACAGGGGGAGCGATACGAGCAGTACTTC. The chain has TRBV6-1 and TRBJ2-7; TRBD1 matches 9 bases. Germline-derived CDR1 and CDR2 are MNHNS and SASEGT. The V and J ends lost 5 bases and 4 bases, in that order; junction bases with no gene match: 9. The CDR3 loop spans 15 amino acids.

As to this clone: The sample has other DNA sequences that encode this CDR3 too. The rearrangement links TRBV7-9 to TRBJ1-1, with D possibly TRBD1 on 5 matching bases. The germline V gene encodes CDR1 SEHNR and CDR2 FQNEAQ (reference sequence). The CDR3 covers 14 residues. V shed 1 base and J shed 1 base, with 7 bases lying between them. As DNA, the CDR3 is TGTGCCAGCAGCTTAGGACAGACGAACACTGAAGCTTTCTTT. Translated, it gives CASSLGQTNTEAFF.

This clone has only a few counts. This chain uses TRBV7-3 with TRBJ2-7, with 8 bases that match TRBD1. Losses at the gene ends were 7 bases for V and 3 bases for J; bases not matched to a gene: 17. The CDR3 has 17 residues. Germline values: CDR1 SGHTA, CDR2 FQGTGA. CDR3 protein: CASTWPPPADRDYEQYF. In DNA form, the CDR3 reads TGTGCCAGCACCTGGCCCCCCCCCGCGGACAGGGACTACGAGCAGTACTTC. Drawing the rest from reference TRBV7-3 and TRBJ2-7, the complete variable domain is GAGVSQTPSNKVTEKGKYVELRCDPISGHTALYWYRQSLGQGPEFLIYFQGTGAADDSGLPNDRFFAVRPEGSVSTLKIQRTERGDSAVYLCASTWPPPADRDYEQYFGPGTRLTVT.

This clone has just a few counts. This chain joins TRBV7-2 and TRBJ2-7; D is unresolved. V lost 5 bases to trimming and J lost 6 bases, with 8 bases between them. The CDR3 extends over 11 amino acids. Germline V CDR1 and CDR2: SGHTA, FQGNSA. The chain's CDR3 is CASSESGEQYF. CDR3 DNA sequence: TGTGCCAGCAGCGAGTCGGGCGAGCAGTACTTC.

The rearrangement uses TRBV13 and TRBJ2-3; 8 bases align to TRBD2. The CDR3 loop spans 16 amino acids. V gave up 4 bases and J gave up 6 bases; unmatched junction bases: 12. Per the germline V gene, CDR1 is PRHDT and CDR2 is FYEKMQ (reference sequence). Written as DNA, the CDR3 is TGTGCCAGCAGCTACACAATACCGGGACTAGGGGATACGCAGTATTTT. It is translated as CASSYTIPGLGDTQYF.

The gene calls are TRBV27 and TRBJ1-1; D possibly corresponds to TRBD1 (5 bases). The germline CDR1 and CDR2 sequences are MNHEY and SMNVEV (reference sequence). The CDR3 is 15 amino acids. V was pared by 1 base and J by 5 bases, with 14 bases between. The CDR3 region has the DNA TGTGCCAGCAGTTTATTTAAGGGGAAGTCGACTGAAGCTTTCTTT. Its protein is CASSLFKGKSTEAFF.